This is a list of T cell receptor beta chains from one sample in a study of T cells and Merkel cell carcinoma outcomes. Clones were sequenced by immunoSEQ multiplex PCR, and TCRdb holds only the in-frame ones, with some missing. The repertoire holds some 21,000 clones, with over 75% as singletons. Sequenced sample: tumor tissue from Merkel cell carcinoma. The receptors here all came from a human donor with Merkel cell carcinoma. CDR3s include the opening cysteine and the closing phenylalanine or tryptophan. Each record gives: D gene, J gene, clone size, V gene, CDR3 protein, CDR3 DNA. A D gene is named only where the DNA matches it firmly. A clone size is listed for some rows: how often the clone was seen (once, few, many), or a class if it is expanded.

D gene: .; J gene: TRBJ1-1; clone size: .; V gene: TRBV9; CDR3 protein: CASSAHQNTEAFF; CDR3 DNA: TGTGCCAGCAGCGCCCACCAGAACACTGAAGCTTTCTTT
D gene: TRBD1; J gene: TRBJ2-6; clone size: .; V gene: TRBV5-1; CDR3 protein: CASSLYRGSGANVLTF; CDR3 DNA: TGCGCCAGCAGCTTATACAGGGGCTCTGGGGCCAACGTCCTGACTTTC
D gene: .; J gene: TRBJ2-5; clone size: .; V gene: TRBV2; CDR3 protein: CASSSGLRAQETQYF; CDR3 DNA: TGTGCCAGCAGTTCGGGACTCCGGGCCCAAGAGACCCAGTACTTC
D gene: .; J gene: TRBJ2-7; clone size: .; V gene: TRBV29-1; CDR3 protein: CSVEEDSNDYEQYF; CDR3 DNA: TGCAGCGTTGAAGAGGACAGTAACGACTACGAGCAGTACTTC
D gene: .; J gene: TRBJ1-2; clone size: few; V gene: TRBV4-1; CDR3 protein: CASSQPTATSGGYTF; CDR3 DNA: TGCGCCAGCAGCCAACCCACCGCGACATCGGGGGGCTACACCTTC
D gene: TRBD2; J gene: TRBJ2-7; clone size: .; V gene: TRBV18; CDR3 protein: CASSPLLAGHKIYEQYF; CDR3 DNA: TGTGCCAGCTCACCTCTCCTAGCGGGTCACAAGATCTACGAGCAGTACTTC
D gene: .; J gene: TRBJ1-5; clone size: .; V gene: TRBV28; CDR3 protein: CASSLYAVPRPQHF; CDR3 DNA: TGTGCCAGCAGTTTGTATGCAGTTCCTAGGCCCCAGCATTTT
D gene: .; J gene: TRBJ2-1; clone size: .; V gene: TRBV7-4; CDR3 protein: CASSSAKAGGFSYNEQFF; CDR3 DNA: TGTGCCAGCAGCTCTGCCAAGGCCGGGGGCTTCTCCTACAATGAGCAGTTCTTC
D gene: TRBD2; J gene: TRBJ2-7; clone size: .; V gene: TRBV7-9; CDR3 protein: CASSLEWTSGQEQYF; CDR3 DNA: TGTGCCAGCAGCTTAGAATGGACTAGCGGCCAAGAGCAGTACTTC
D gene: .; J gene: TRBJ1-2; clone size: once; V gene: TRBV5-1; CDR3 protein: CASSLAGGENYGYTF; CDR3 DNA: TGCGCCAGCAGCTTGGCAGGAGGGGAAAACTATGGCTACACCTTC
D gene: .; J gene: TRBJ2-7; clone size: .; V gene: TRBV7-9; CDR3 protein: CASTSPVGSPYEQYF; CDR3 DNA: TGTGCCAGCACCTCCCCCGTCGGCAGCCCCTACGAGCAGTACTTC
D gene: TRBD2; J gene: TRBJ2-4; clone size: .; V gene: TRBV5-1; CDR3 protein: CASSPSGGASSKNIQYF; CDR3 DNA: TGCGCCAGCAGCCCTAGCGGGGGGGCCTCGTCCAAAAACATTCAGTACTTC
D gene: .; J gene: TRBJ2-5; clone size: .; V gene: TRBV6-5; CDR3 protein: CASSYLEEETQYF; CDR3 DNA: TGTGCCAGCAGTTACTTGGAGGAGGAGACCCAGTACTTC
D gene: TRBD2; J gene: TRBJ2-1; clone size: .; V gene: TRBV5-6; CDR3 protein: CASSFLRLAENNEQFF; CDR3 DNA: TGTGCCAGCAGCTTCTTGAGGCTAGCGGAAAACAATGAGCAGTTCTTC
D gene: .; J gene: TRBJ1-1; clone size: .; V gene: TRBV5-8; CDR3 protein: CASKFRGWPEAFF; CDR3 DNA: TGTGCCAGCAAATTTAGAGGGTGGCCTGAAGCTTTCTTT
D gene: .; J gene: TRBJ2-5; clone size: .; V gene: TRBV7-3; CDR3 protein: CASSHRSTGAQYF; CDR3 DNA: TGTGCCAGCAGCCACAGGTCTACGGGGGCCCAGTACTTC
D gene: .; J gene: TRBJ2-7; clone size: .; V gene: TRBV6-5; CDR3 protein: CASSYLTGVDEQYF; CDR3 DNA: TGTGCCAGCAGTTACCTTACGGGAGTAGACGAGCAGTACTTC
D gene: .; J gene: TRBJ1-1; clone size: once; V gene: TRBV18; CDR3 protein: CASSREPLAQDTEAFF; CDR3 DNA: TGTGCCAGCTCAAGGGAACCACTCGCCCAAGACACTGAAGCTTTCTTT
D gene: TRBD2; J gene: TRBJ2-1; clone size: .; V gene: TRBV13; CDR3 protein: CASSSYLPDGGVQFF; CDR3 DNA: TGTGCCAGCAGCTCCTACCTCCCCGACGGGGGGGTGCAGTTCTTC
D gene: .; J gene: TRBJ1-1; clone size: .; V gene: TRBV18; CDR3 protein: CASSSQGRTEAFF; CDR3 DNA: TGTGCCAGCTCAAGTCAGGGGAGAACTGAAGCTTTCTTT
D gene: .; J gene: TRBJ1-1; clone size: .; V gene: TRBV5-1; CDR3 protein: CASSLPQNTEAFF; CDR3 DNA: TGCGCCAGCAGCTTGCCCCAGAACACTGAAGCTTTCTTT
D gene: .; J gene: TRBJ2-7; clone size: .; V gene: TRBV11-1; CDR3 protein: CASSQDGYYEQYF; CDR3 DNA: TGTGCCAGCAGTCAGGACGGGTACTACGAGCAGTACTTC
D gene: .; J gene: TRBJ1-2; clone size: .; V gene: TRBV21-1; CDR3 protein: CARPWTLNGNGYTF; CDR3 DNA: TGTGCCAGACCCTGGACACTGAATGGGAATGGCTACACCTTC
D gene: TRBD2; J gene: TRBJ2-3; clone size: once; V gene: TRBV6-5; CDR3 protein: CASRPGTSGTDTQYF; CDR3 DNA: TGTGCCAGCAGACCCGGGACTAGCGGCACAGATACGCAGTATTTT